Below are 32 T cell receptor beta chains sequenced from a single sample in a study of T cell responses to AZD1222 COVID-19 vaccine. TCRdb keeps only in-frame clones here, not all; method: immunoSEQ multiplex PCR. Of more than 100,000 clones listed, 70% to 90% are singletons. Sequenced here: peripheral blood, sampled on day 0 of AZD1222 vaccination. Every receptor here comes from an adult in good health.

This clone was seen a handful of times. The chain couples TRBV27 to TRBJ1-2, with TRBD1 matching over 8 bases. CDR3 length: 14 residues. The trim removed 4 bases at V and 7 bases at J, leaving 8 bases unmatched. Germline loops: CDR1 MNHEY, CDR2 SMNVEV (reference sequence). The CDR3 DNA is TGTGCCAGCAGTTGGGGTCAGGGGGCGGGTGGCTACACCTTC. This gives the protein CASSWGQGAGGYTF.

This chain joins TRBV28 and TRBJ1-2; D gene ambiguous. The CDR3 extends over 11 amino acids. Germline CDR1 is MDHEN and CDR2 is SYDVKM. The V and J ends lost 3 bases and 1 base respectively, with 0 bases between them. CDR3 amino acids: CASSFNYGYTF. In DNA form, the CDR3 reads TGTGCCAGCAGTTTTAACTATGGCTACACCTTC.

The V gene is TRBV7-8, the J gene TRBJ1-5; D is ambiguous. V gave up 5 bases and J gave up 3 bases, with 14 bases separating them. The CDR3 sequence is 15 residues long. The germline V gene encodes CDR1 SGHVS and CDR2 FQNEAQ. As DNA, the CDR3 is TGTGCCAGCAGCCAAGTAGTCGGGAACAATCAGCCCCAGCATTTT. It translates to CASSQVVGNNQPQHF.

This rearrangement joins TRBV3-1 (or the pseudogene TRBV3-2) to TRBJ2-1, with TRBD2 identical over 9 bases. From germline, CDR1 is LGHDT and CDR2 YNNKEL (reference sequence). CDR3 length: 18 amino acids. V dropped 7 bases and J dropped 2; count of bases not matched to a gene: 15. The CDR3 region has the DNA TGTGCCAGCACTCCCCGGGGCGCGGGAGGGTGGGCCTACAATGAGCAGTTCTTC. It codes for CASTPRGAGGWAYNEQFF.

The chain combines TRBV28 with TRBJ2-1; perhaps TRBD1 as D (6 bases). The germline V gene has CDR1 MDHEN and CDR2 SYDVKM. With 6 bases removed from V and 5 bases from J, the gap between germline ends came to 11 bases. CDR3 size: 13 residues. CDR3 loop: CASSDRSDNEQFF. The DNA of the CDR3 is TGTGCCAGCAGCGACAGGTCTGACAATGAGCAGTTCTTC.

J is TRBJ1-6 and V is TRBV27; D not resolved. The CDR3 extends over 14 amino acids. Germline V lookup: CDR1 MNHEY, CDR2 SMNVEV (reference sequence). V was shortened by 6 bases and J by 9 bases, with 15 bases between the two germline ends. The CDR3 loop reads CASRLAQPISPLHF. The CDR3 nucleotides are TGTGCCAGCAGGTTGGCCCAACCTATTTCACCCCTCCACTTT.

The chain carries TRBV28 and TRBJ1-2; D call uncertain. The CDR3 is 12 amino acids. Germline CDR1 is MDHEN and CDR2 is SYDVKM. Trimming left V 6 bases short and J 7 bases short, with 12 bases between. CDR3 coding DNA: TGTGCCAGCAGCACCCCCGTCGCTGGCTACACCTTC. Translated: CASSTPVAGYTF.

The J gene is TRBJ2-7, the V gene TRBV28; D is possibly TRBD1 (8 bases). This CDR3 is 16 amino acids long. V lost 6 bases to trimming and J lost 1 base, with 19 bases between them. Germline CDR1 reads MDHEN; CDR2 reads SYDVKM. The CDR3 loop reads CASRYYRGDRSYEQYF. The CDR3 nucleotides are TGTGCCAGCAGATATTACCGGGGGGACAGGTCCTACGAGCAGTACTTC. Combining the CDR3 with reference TRBV28 and TRBJ2-7 gives the whole variable domain DVKVTQSSRYLVKRTGEKVFLECVQDMDHENMFWYRQDPGLGLRLIYFSYDVKMKEKGDIPEGYSVSREKKERFSLILESASTNQTSMYLCASRYYRGDRSYEQYFGPGTRLTVT.

The chain recombines TRBV27 with TRBJ1-6; no clear D. There are 15 residues in the CDR3. Trimming cost V 5 bases and J 5 bases, with 13 bases left between them. CDR1 and CDR2 from the germline V gene are MNHEY and SMNVEV (reference sequence). The CDR3 DNA sequence: TGTGCCAGCAGTGCCCAGCCTGGCAATAATTCACCCCTCCACTTT. This codes for CASSAQPGNNSPLHF.

This chain links TRBV19 with TRBJ1-2; no reliable D call. The CDR3 length is 12 residues. The V and J ends lost 7 bases and 5 bases respectively, with 11 bases between them. Germline V CDR1 and CDR2: LNHDA, SQIVND (reference sequence). The CDR3, as DNA: TGTGCCAGTACCCAGAAACCGTATGGCTACACCTTC. This sequence encodes CASTQKPYGYTF.

The J gene is TRBJ1-2, the V gene TRBV7-8; 7 bases align to TRBD1. The CDR3 has 14 residues. The J segment lost 3 bases and the V segment lost 3 bases, leaving 4 bases of the junction unmatched. The germline V gene has CDR1 SGHVS and CDR2 FQNEAQ. CDR3 sequence: CASSLQDRDYGYTF. The CDR3 DNA is TGTGCCAGCAGCTTGCAAGACAGGGACTATGGCTACACCTTC. Looking up the rest from reference TRBV7-8 and TRBJ1-2 gives the full variable domain: GAGVSQSPRYKVAKRGQDVALRCDPISGHVSLFWYQQALGQGPEFLTYFQNEAQLDKSGLPSDRFFAERPEGSVSTLKIQRTQQEDSAVYLCASSLQDRDYGYTFGSGTRLTVV.

This clone was detected a few times. The chain employs TRBV7-2 and TRBJ1-1; 11 bases are a match to TRBD1. After removal of 3 bases from V and 10 bases from J, the junction contained 4 bases not matched to a gene. The germline V gene encodes CDR1 SGHTA and CDR2 FQGNSA. The CDR3 contains 13 residues. This CDR3 is CASSFGQGARAFF. As DNA, the CDR3 is TGTGCCAGCAGCTTCGGACAGGGGGCCAGAGCTTTCTTT.

V usage is TRBV11-3 and J usage is TRBJ2-5; D unclear. The CDR3 covers 11 residues. Per germline, CDR1 SGHNT and CDR2 YENEEA. Trimming pared 1 base from V and 4 bases from J, leaving 1 base between. The chain's CDR3 is CASSLGETQYF. In nucleotides, the CDR3 is TGTGCCAGCAGCTTAGGAGAGACCCAGTACTTC.

The chain links TRBV2 to TRBJ1-2, with D perhaps TRBD1 (6 bases). CDR1 and CDR2 (germline): SNHLY, FYNNEI. V was cut by 6 bases and J by 0 bases, with 14 bases left in between. The CDR3 consists of 15 residues. CDR3 bases: TGTGCCAGCAGACAGGACAGCACAGCTAACTATGGCTACACCTTC. Amino acids: CASRQDSTANYGYTF.

The genes are TRBV7-2 and TRBJ1-1; unclear D gene. Trimming stripped 1 base from V and 4 bases from J, with 7 bases between. The CDR3 extends over 13 amino acids. Germline loops: CDR1 SGHTA, CDR2 FQGNSA. In nucleotides, the CDR3 is TGTGCCAGCAGCTTAGTGGAGGGCACTGAAGCTTTCTTT. It encodes CASSLVEGTEAFF. The entire variable domain, with the rest obtained from reference TRBV7-2 and TRBJ1-1, is as follows: GAGVSQSPSNKVTEKGKDVELRCDPISGHTALYWYRQSLGQGLEFLIYFQGNSAPDKSGLPSDRFSAERTGGSVSTLTIQRTQQEDSAVYLCASSLVEGTEAFFGQGTRLTVV.

The V and J genes are TRBV29-1 and TRBJ2-7; D is possibly TRBD1 (6 bases). V lost 4 bases and J 0 bases, leaving 10 bases between the germline ends. Germline CDR1 SQVTM, CDR2 ANQGSEA. This CDR3 has 13 residues. The chain's CDR3 is CSVGQGSSYEQYF. DNA of the CDR3: TGCAGCGTTGGGCAGGGGAGCTCCTACGAGCAGTACTTC.

The V gene is TRBV6-5, the J gene TRBJ2-3, with D possibly being TRBD2 (6 bases). CDR1 and CDR2 (germline): MNHEY, SVGAGI. V dropped 7 bases and J dropped 3 bases, with 14 bases sitting between them. This CDR3 contains 14 residues. The DNA for the CDR3 is TGTGCCAGCACCCCCCCCCTAGCGACAGATACGCAGTATTTT. Protein: CASTPPLATDTQYF.

The chain uses TRBV29-1 and TRBJ1-1; weak D call: TRBD1 (6 bases). Germline CDR1 is SQVTM and CDR2 is ANQGSEA. The length of the CDR3 is 13 residues. V lost 6 bases, J lost 4 bases, and 15 bases lay in between. The CDR3 DNA reads TGCAGCGTCACCAGGGGCTTTGGCACTGAAGCTTTCTTT. As protein: CSVTRGFGTEAFF.

This chain's CDR3 is CASSLVTGAWGDTQYF. The CDR3 DNA reads as TGTGCCAGCAGCTTGGTAACGGGTGCTTGGGGGGATACGCAGTATTTT. The chain uses TRBV5-6 and TRBJ2-3, with D perhaps being TRBD1 or TRBD2 (5 bases each). Germline CDR1 SGHDT, CDR2 YYEEEE. V was trimmed by 0 bases and J by 6 bases, leaving 17 bases between them. The CDR3 totals 16 residues.

This clone was detected only once. CDR3 coding DNA: TGTGCCAGCAGTGGGACAGGGAATGGCTACACCTTC. It translates to CASSGTGNGYTF. This chain joins TRBV25-1 and TRBJ1-2, with TRBD1 matching over 8 bases. Trimming took 4 bases from V and 6 from J; bases not matched to a gene: 1. The CDR3 runs to 12 residues. Germline-derived CDR1 and CDR2 are MGHDK and SYGVNS.

The chain couples TRBV11-2 to TRBJ1-1; TRBD1 matches at 7 bases. The junction had 2 bases not matched to a gene; V was cut back by 1 base and J by 0 bases. Germline assignment: CDR1 SGHAT and CDR2 FQNNGV. The CDR3 sequence is 15 residues long. Here the CDR3 DNA reads TGTGCCAGCAGCTTAGCAGGGGGGATGAACACTGAAGCTTTCTTT. Translation: CASSLAGGMNTEAFF.

The chain has TRBV10-3 and TRBJ2-2, with D possibly being TRBD1 (6 bases). CDR1 and CDR2 from the germline V gene are ENHRY and SYGVKD. Between the trimmed V and J ends, which lost 3 bases and 5 bases, there was a span of 19 bases. This CDR3 is built from 17 residues. In nucleotides, the CDR3 is TGTGCCATCAGTGACCCGGGACATATTACTCGGACCGGGGAGCTGTTTTTT. This encodes CAISDPGHITRTGELFF.

This clone was counted only a few times. This chain joins TRBV6-1 and TRBJ2-1; the match to TRBD2 covers 8 bases. Germline values: CDR1 MNHNS, CDR2 SASEGT. The CDR3 is 17 amino acids. Trimming cost V 4 bases and J 5 bases; bases outside gene matches: 13. CDR3 DNA: TGTGCCAGCAGTGGGGCCCGAAGCGGGAGTCGGGACAATGAGCAGTTCTTC. Translation: CASSGARSGSRDNEQFF.

This clone was recorded once. As DNA, the CDR3 is TGCAGTGCTTACACCCCCCCTGGCTACACCTTC. Encoded protein: CSAYTPPGYTF. The rearrangement uses TRBV20-1 and TRBJ1-2; D unclear. CDR3 length: 11 amino acids. Trimming shortened V by 5 bases and J by 7 bases, and 11 bases separated the two germline ends. Germline V CDR1 and CDR2: DFQATT, SNEGSKA (reference sequence).

The V gene is TRBV3-1 (or the pseudogene TRBV3-2), the J gene TRBJ2-1; 11 nucleotides match TRBD2. The V gene's germline CDR1 is LGHDT and CDR2 YNNKEL (reference sequence). Trimming removed 4 bases from V and 7 bases from J; junction bases left unmatched: 9. This CDR3 contains 16 residues. The CDR3 is CASSPFLAGGRNEQFF. CDR3 DNA sequence: TGTGCCAGCAGCCCTTTTTTAGCGGGGGGGCGGAATGAGCAGTTCTTC.

This clone came up a few times. The chain joins TRBV18 to TRBJ1-5; 8 nucleotides line up with TRBD1. The CDR3 covers 19 residues. After removal of 0 bases from V and 5 bases from J, the junction contained 15 bases not matched to a gene. CDR1 KGHSH and CDR2 LQKENI come from the germline V gene. The CDR3, as DNA: TGTGCCAGCTCACCACCTGACGAACCGGGTAGGACAGGGTATCAGCCCCAGCATTTT. Amino acid sequence: CASSPPDEPGRTGYQPQHF.

V and J are TRBV6-5 and TRBJ1-2; 10 nucleotides line up with TRBD1. Per the germline V gene, CDR1 is MNHEY and CDR2 is SVGAGI. V trimming: 5 bases; J trimming: 5 bases; junction bases outside the gene matches: 8. The CDR3 is made up of 15 amino acids. Here the CDR3 reads CASSRSDRGPYGYTF. The DNA for the CDR3 is TGTGCCAGCAGTAGGTCAGACAGGGGGCCTTATGGCTACACCTTC.

The table lists this clone with a few counts. V gene TRBV6-9 combines with J gene TRBJ2-7; D uncertain. Germline values: CDR1 MNHGY, CDR2 SVAAGI. V shed 4 bases and J shed 7 bases, with 2 bases lying between them. The CDR3 consists of 9 residues. The CDR3 here is CASSWEQYF. The CDR3 DNA follows: TGTGCCAGCAGTTGGGAGCAGTACTTC.

This clone has just a few counts. V is TRBV24-1 and J is TRBJ2-2, with D tentatively TRBD2 (6 bases). The CDR3 is made up of 17 amino acids. V was pared by 3 bases and J by 4 bases, with 17 bases between. Germline CDR1 is KGHDR and CDR2 is SFDVKD. CDR3 coding DNA: TGTGCCACCAGTGATCCCACCTTGGCGGGGAGCACCGGGGAGCTGTTTTTT. The encoded protein is CATSDPTLAGSTGELFF.

This chain uses TRBV10-2 with TRBJ1-2; 10 bases fit TRBD1. Trimming at V came to 5 bases and at J to 5 bases, leaving 5 bases not matched to a gene. The V gene's germline CDR1 is WSHSY and CDR2 SAAADI. There are 14 residues in the CDR3. In DNA, the CDR3 is TGCGCCAGCAGTCCAGGGGGACAGGGGTATGGCTACACCTTC. Its protein product is CASSPGGQGYGYTF.

The V gene is TRBV28, the J gene TRBJ1-2, with 7 bases fitting TRBD1. Germline V gives CDR1 MDHEN, CDR2 SYDVKM. CDR3 size: 15 residues. Trimming removed 4 bases from V and 5 bases from J; junction bases left unmatched: 10. CDR3 DNA: TGTGCCAGCAGTTCACACCGGACAGGAAGGTATGGCTACACCTTC. Translation gives CASSSHRTGRYGYTF.

V gene TRBV6-2 or TRBV6-3 combines with J gene TRBJ2-5, with 12 bases lining up with TRBD1. Germline V lookup: CDR1 MNHEY, CDR2 SVGEGT. The V gene end was trimmed by 2 bases and the J gene end by 5 bases; junction bases not matched to a gene: 15. CDR3 size: 19 residues. For the CDR3, the DNA is TGTGCCAGCAGTTACCCTCTTACTCTTGGGACAGGGGGCCTTGAGACCCAGTACTTC. This encodes CASSYPLTLGTGGLETQYF.